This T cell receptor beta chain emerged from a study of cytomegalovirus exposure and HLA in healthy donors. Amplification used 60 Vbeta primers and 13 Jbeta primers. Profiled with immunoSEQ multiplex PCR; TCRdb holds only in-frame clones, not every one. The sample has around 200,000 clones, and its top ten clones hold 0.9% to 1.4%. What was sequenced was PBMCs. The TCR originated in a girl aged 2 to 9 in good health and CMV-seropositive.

Here the CDR3 reads CASSQDLGGEQYF. For the CDR3, the DNA is TGTGCCAGCAGCCAAGATCTAGGGGGCGAGCAGTACTTC. The chain carries TRBV4-2 and TRBJ2-7; maybe TRBD1 (6 bases). V gave up 0 bases and J gave up 6 bases, with 9 bases separating them. The germline V gene has CDR1 LGHNA and CDR2 YNFKEQ. This CDR3 has 13 amino acids.